The next 2 T cell receptor beta chains were all read from a single sample in a study of metastatic and nonmetastatic thyroid tumors. TCRdb reanalyzed the PCR reads with MiXCR. The sample shows roughly 46,000 clones, about 25% of them seen only once. None of the patients had undergone any treatment ahead of thyroid surgery. Sequencing was done on a sample of blood. The receptors come from a male donor with papillary thyroid cancer or a benign thyroid nodule (not recorded which). Some clones in this sample may be carry-over from other donors' samples.

The CDR3 loop reads CASSEGTKGYGYTF. The DNA of the CDR3 is TGTGCCAGCAGTGAAGGGACTAAGGGGTATGGCTACACCTTC. J is TRBJ1-2 and V is TRBV6-1; TRBD1 is a possible D gene (5 bases). This CDR3 spans 14 amino acids. The germline V gene encodes CDR1 MNHNS and CDR2 SASEGT. V gave up 1 base and J gave up 5 bases, with 11 bases separating them.

The sample holds a few counts of this clone. This chain connects TRBV6-1 to TRBJ2-3; D ambiguous. Trimming shortened V by 6 bases and J by 2 bases, and 9 bases separated the two germline ends. Germline CDR1 is MNHNS and CDR2 is SASEGT. The CDR3 consists of 13 residues. CDR3 sequence: CASRSRPTDTQYF. The CDR3 DNA follows: TGTGCCAGCAGGTCTAGGCCCACAGATACGCAGTATTTT.